This is a list of T cell receptor beta chains from one sample in a study of low-dose radiotherapy and immunotherapy resistance in tumors. One entry per CDR3 protein results from TCRdb running MiXCR on the reads. The data show approximately 100,000 distinct CDR3 sequences, less than 25% seen once. Sequencing was performed on PBMCs, taken after low-dose radiotherapy plus immunotherapy. These TCRs come from a male donor with prostate cancer. Both conserved end residues are part of each CDR3. A D gene is named only where the DNA matches it firmly. Clone size appears in some rows only: once, few, many, or a class for an expanded clone.

clone_size	d_call	v_call	j_call	cdr3_nt	cdr3_aa
.	.	TRBV14	TRBJ1-4	TGTGCCAGCAGCCAAGGTGGGCGACAGTTCGGTACTAATGAAAAACTGTTTTTT	CASSQGGRQFGTNEKLFF
many	.	TRBV12-3/TRBV12-4	TRBJ2-7	TGTGCCAGCAGTTCGGGGATCCCCAGGGACGAGCAGTACTTC	CASSSGIPRDEQYF
many	.	TRBV19	TRBJ2-7	TGTGCCAGTAGCCCGGCGGGCGGCTCCTACGAGCAGTACTTC	CASSPAGGSYEQYF
.	TRBD1	TRBV5-1	TRBJ2-7	TGCGCCAGCAGCTTGGCCCGACAGGGTTCCGACGAGCAGTACTTC	CASSLARQGSDEQYF
many	TRBD2	TRBV6-5	TRBJ2-7	TGTGCCAGCAGAACCCGACTAGCGGGGGACGGGGGGCAGTACTTC	CASRTRLAGDGGQYF
many	TRBD1	TRBV27	TRBJ1-5	TGTGCCAGCAGTTTACTTGGGACAGGGGATCAGCCCCAGCATTTT	CASSLLGTGDQPQHF
many	TRBD1	TRBV20-1	TRBJ1-2	TGCAGTGCTAGAGGGACAGGGGCAGAAGAGGATGGCTACACCTTC	CSARGTGAEEDGYTF
many	TRBD2	TRBV20-1	TRBJ2-5	TGCAGTGCTAGCCCGGAAACTAGCGTAAGAGAGACCCAGTACTTC	CSASPETSVRETQYF
many	.	TRBV11-2	TRBJ2-5	TGTGCCAGCACCCTTACACTCGGAGAGACCCAGTACTTC	CASTLTLGETQYF
few	.	TRBV5-1	TRBJ2-7	TGCGCCAGCAGGGTAGGCGCAGACATAGCCTACGAGCAGTACTTC	CASRVGADIAYEQYF
many	TRBD1	TRBV18	TRBJ1-5	TGTGCCACCTCCGGGACAGGGATCAATCAGCCCCAGCATTTT	CATSGTGINQPQHF
few	.	TRBV7-9	TRBJ2-1	TGTGCCAGCAGCTTAGCAGCGCAAACCTACAATGAGCAGTTCTTC	CASSLAAQTYNEQFF
many	.	TRBV2	TRBJ1-1	TGTGCCAGCAGTGAAACCGGCGTGGGGAACACTGAAGCTTTCTTT	CASSETGVGNTEAFF
.	.	TRBV5-1	TRBJ2-5	TGCGCCAGCAGCTTGGGACCCCAGAGGAAAGAGACCCAGTACTTC	CASSLGPQRKETQYF
few	.	TRBV27	TRBJ2-2	TGTGCCAGCAGTTTCCAGACAGGGAACACCGGGGAGCTGTTTTTT	CASSFQTGNTGELFF
many	TRBD2	TRBV4-2	TRBJ2-1	TGTGCCAGCAGCCAAGATGTGGGTAGCGGGGGCTCCTACAATGAGCAGTTCTTC	CASSQDVGSGGSYNEQFF
many	.	TRBV15	TRBJ2-5	TGTGCCACCAGCCCGTACTCCCTACTTGGAGAGACCCAGTACTTC	CATSPYSLLGETQYF
many	.	TRBV20-1	TRBJ1-6	TGCAGTGCCTGCGGGGACACGGGGGATTCACCCCTCCACTTT	CSACGDTGDSPLHF
many	TRBD2	TRBV4-1	TRBJ2-1	TGCGCCAGCAGCCAAGATGGAGGGAGCGGGACTGAGCAGTTCTTC	CASSQDGGSGTEQFF
.	.	TRBV7-2	TRBJ1-5	TGTGCCAGCAGCCCCGGGGGGGCGAGCAATCAGCCCCAGCATTTT	CASSPGGASNQPQHF
many	.	TRBV5-1	TRBJ2-5	TGCGCCAGCAGCTTGGGTACAACGACCGGGGAGACCCAGTACTTC	CASSLGTTTGETQYF
many	TRBD2	TRBV3-1	TRBJ2-3	TGTGCCAGCAGCCGAGCGGGAGGAGATACGCAGTATTTT	CASSRAGGDTQYF
.	TRBD2	TRBV28	TRBJ2-1	TGTGCCAGCTACAGCGCGGGAGCTTCCAATGAGCAGTTCTTC	CASYSAGASNEQFF
.	.	TRBV6-6	TRBJ1-3	TGTGCCAGCAGTTACAAGGAAGGGAACACCATATATTTT	CASSYKEGNTIYF
many	TRBD1	TRBV19	TRBJ2-5	TGTGCCAGTAGTATAGCCCCGGGACAGCAAGAGACCCAGTACTTC	CASSIAPGQQETQYF
.	TRBD2	TRBV28	TRBJ2-7	TGTGCCAGCAGCCGGCCGGGGGGTTCCTACTACGAGCAGTACTTC	CASSRPGGSYYEQYF
.	TRBD1	TRBV7-9	TRBJ1-2	TGTGCCAGCAGCTTTACAGGGGACTATGGCTACACCTTC	CASSFTGDYGYTF
many	TRBD1	TRBV19	TRBJ1-1	TGTGCCACCCGAACAGGGGACACTGAAGCTTTCTTT	CATRTGDTEAFF
many	TRBD2	TRBV4-1	TRBJ2-5	TGCGCCAGCAGCCTCCTCAGCGGGGAGTATGAGACCCAGTACTTC	CASSLLSGEYETQYF
many	TRBD2	TRBV7-9	TRBJ2-3	TGTGCCAGCAGGCTGACTAGCGGGGTAACAGATACGCAGTATTTT	CASRLTSGVTDTQYF
many	.	TRBV20-1	TRBJ2-1	TGCAGTGCTAGCCAGGACGGCCGTAATGAGCAGTTCTTC	CSASQDGRNEQFF
many	TRBD2	TRBV7-3	TRBJ2-2	TGTGCCAGCAGCTTAAGCGGGGGGGCCTTGGCCGGGGAGCTGTTTTTT	CASSLSGGALAGELFF
many	.	TRBV4-1	TRBJ2-5	TGCGCCAGCAGCAAAGACACTGAAGCAGGTCAAGAGACCCAGTACTTC	CASSKDTEAGQETQYF
many	TRBD2	TRBV5-1	TRBJ2-2	TGCGCCAGCAGCGCATCCGGGACTAGCGACACCGGGGAGCTGTTTTTT	CASSASGTSDTGELFF
many	.	TRBV2	TRBJ1-6	TGTGCCAGCAAACTACAGGACTCCTATAATTCACCCCTCCACTTT	CASKLQDSYNSPLHF
many	.	TRBV19	TRBJ2-7	TGTGCCAGTAGTATTAGTGCCGGATACTACGAGCAGTACTTC	CASSISAGYYEQYF
many	.	TRBV2	TRBJ1-4	TGTGCCAGCACGGACGGACAGAATGAAAAACTGTTTTTT	CASTDGQNEKLFF
many	TRBD1	TRBV10-3	TRBJ2-2	TGTGCCATCAGTGTAGCAGGGGGAAGGACCGGGGAGCTGTTTTTT	CAISVAGGRTGELFF
many	.	TRBV20-1	TRBJ2-1	TGCAGTGCTAGAGGCAGGAATTCCTACAATGAGCAGTTCTTC	CSARGRNSYNEQFF
many	TRBD1	TRBV4-1	TRBJ2-2	TGCGCCAGCAGGACCCAGGGGGACAACACCGGGGAGCTGTTTTTT	CASRTQGDNTGELFF
.	.	TRBV6-6	TRBJ1-5	TGTGCCAGCAGTCAAACCAACAGGGAGCCCCAGCATTTT	CASSQTNREPQHF
many	.	TRBV6-5	TRBJ1-2	TGTGCCAGCAGTTACTCGATACAGGGTAGTAATGGCTACACCTTC	CASSYSIQGSNGYTF
once	.	TRBV5-1	TRBJ2-5	TGCGCCAGCAGCAACCAAGAGACCCAGTACTTC	CASSNQETQYF
many	TRBD2	TRBV7-9	TRBJ2-3	TGTGCCAGCAGCCTAAAGCGGGGGCCGGGGGGCCGCACAGATACGCAGTATTTT	CASSLKRGPGGRTDTQYF
.	TRBD2	TRBV5-6	TRBJ2-3	TGTGCCAGCAGCTCTCTAGCGGGGGCCGCGGGTTGGACGCAGTATTTT	CASSSLAGAAGWTQYF
many	TRBD2	TRBV3-1	TRBJ2-5	TGTGCCAGCAGCCACTCAGAGAGCGGGGGACAAGAGACCCAGTACTTC	CASSHSESGGQETQYF
many	TRBD1	TRBV6-8	TRBJ2-7	TGTGCCAGCAGTAACCCGGGACAGGGGTACGAGCAGTACTTC	CASSNPGQGYEQYF
many	.	TRBV15	TRBJ1-2	TGTGCCACCAGCAGTACCGGGGCAGCCACTAACTATGGCTACACCTTC	CATSSTGAATNYGYTF
many	TRBD2	TRBV5-1	TRBJ2-2	TGCGCCAGTCAGCCAAGCGGGGGCCTCACCGGGGAGCTGTTTTTT	CASQPSGGLTGELFF
.	TRBD2	TRBV7-2	TRBJ2-5	TGTGCCAGCAGCCCCGGGGGCGGGGGGTTGGAGACCCAGTACTTC	CASSPGGGGLETQYF
many	TRBD1	TRBV20-1	TRBJ2-7	TGCAGTGCCCCAGGGACAGGGACCTACGAGCAGTACTTC	CSAPGTGTYEQYF
many	.	TRBV30	TRBJ1-3	TGTGCCTGGGGGCGGTCTGGAAACACCATATATTTT	CAWGRSGNTIYF
many	TRBD1	TRBV20-1	TRBJ1-3	TGCAGTGCTAGCCAGGGGGCAGGATCTGGAAACACCATATATTTT	CSASQGAGSGNTIYF
many	.	TRBV4-1	TRBJ2-1	TGCGCCAGCAGCCCTGTTACAAGACAACCTGAGCAGTTCTTC	CASSPVTRQPEQFF
many	TRBD1	TRBV24-1	TRBJ2-3	TGTGCCACCAGGGGGACAGAACGAGATACGCAGTATTTT	CATRGTERDTQYF
many	.	TRBV12-3/TRBV12-4	TRBJ1-5	TGTGCCAGCAGTTTTTCGGGGGGCAATCAGCCCCAGCATTTT	CASSFSGGNQPQHF
many	.	TRBV3-1	TRBJ2-3	TGTGCCAGCAGCCAAGACACAGATACGCAGTATTTT	CASSQDTDTQYF
many	.	TRBV6-6	TRBJ1-1	TGTGCCAGCAGTTACTCGGGGGGGTTGGACACTGAAGCTTTCTTT	CASSYSGGLDTEAFF
.	TRBD1	TRBV13	TRBJ2-7	TGTGCCAGCAGCTTGTGGACAGGGCCCTACGAGCAGTACTTC	CASSLWTGPYEQYF